The clone carrying this T cell receptor (beta chain) occurred a few times. Its antigen is currently unknown. This may arise from a read error, as a much more abundant clone is one base away. The sample belongs to a study of regulatory T cells in long-lasting Graves disease. Time point noted: newly diagnosed GD, antithyroid drugs for less than 3 months. RNA extracted from PBMCs served as the sequencing template. Graves' disease diagnoses used American Thyroid Association guidelines. Germline-derived CDR1 and CDR2 are MNHNS and SASEGT. The CDR3 spans 15 residues. Relying on iRepertoire HTBI primers and Arm-PCR of CDR3 regions, the team built TCR beta libraries. TCRdb redid the calling of the multiplex PCR reads with MiXCR, one entry per CDR3 protein. This table holds about 200,000 distinct CDR3 sequences, roughly 19% found once. Study observations and caveats: Sampling was limited to peripheral blood rather than thyroid tissue.

This sample was shared with a second study, whose subject was T cells in Graves' hyperthyroidism and ophthalmopathy. That study reports: Diagnoses used clinical symptoms, serum thyroxine and TRAb, thyroid ultrasound and orbital computed tomography.

This chain connects TRBV6-1 to TRBJ1-6, with D uncertain. The TCR was taken from a woman in her 30s with Graves disease. Sequenced here: peripheral blood mononuclear cells (PBMCs), sampled at new diagnosis, from a patient treated with antithyroid drugs. DNA of the CDR3: TGTGTCAGCAGCTCTACCCACTACGAGGGCTCACCCCTCCACTTT. This codes for CVSSSTHYEGSPLHF.